These 14 T cell receptor beta chains originate from one sample sequenced in a study of shared clonotypes between healthy human individuals. Clones were sequenced by immunoSEQ multiplex PCR, and TCRdb holds only the in-frame ones, with some missing. In the table there are around 940,000 clones, around 80% of which are singletons. Sequenced material: memory CD4+ T cells sorted from blood. As to subset: CD45RA-negative fraction. These receptors originate from a man aged 18-30 years in good health.

The chain couples TRBV5-1 to TRBJ2-5, with 10 bases matching TRBD2. The germline V gene encodes CDR1 SGHRS and CDR2 YFSETQ. J gave up 13 bases and V 0 bases, and 18 bases lay outside the gene matches. The CDR3 consists of 17 residues. The CDR3 DNA reads TGCGCCAGCAGCTTGGAGGCTAGCGGGGGCCCCGGTTTTAAAAGGTACTTC. This sequence encodes CASSLEASGGPGFKRYF.

Points on this clone: Within the sample, other DNA sequences also encode this same CDR3. This chain joins TRBV5-1 and TRBJ2-3; either TRBD1 or TRBD2 may supply D (5 bases each). V was clipped by 0 bases and J by 1 base, with 6 bases between them. The CDR3 is 14 amino acids. Germline lookup yields CDR1 SGHRS and CDR2 YFSETQ. The CDR3 loop reads CASSLGGGTDTQYF. The CDR3 DNA reads as TGCGCCAGCAGCTTGGGAGGGGGCACAGATACGCAGTATTTT. Variable domain in full (rest from reference TRBV5-1 and TRBJ2-3): KAGVTQTPRYLIKTRGQQVTLSCSPISGHRSVSWYQQTPGQGLQFLFEYFSETQRNKGNFPGRFSGRQFSNSRSEMNVSTLELGDSALYLCASSLGGGTDTQYFGPGTRLTVL.

The chain carries TRBV5-4 and TRBJ1-1, with D unclear. The ends were cut back, 2 bases at V and 1 base at J, with 9 bases in the middle. CDR1 is SGHNT, CDR2 YYREEE, per germline (reference sequence). The CDR3 is made up of 14 amino acids. This chain's CDR3 is CASSLGRGNTEAFF. CDR3 nucleotides: TGTGCCAGCAGCTTAGGACGGGGGAACACTGAAGCTTTCTTT.

J is TRBJ2-5 and V is TRBV7-9; 11 bases are shared with TRBD2. Per the germline V gene, CDR1 is SEHNR and CDR2 is FQNEAQ (reference sequence). The V segment lost 2 bases and the J segment 5 bases; nucleotides outside the gene matches: 7. This CDR3 region has 16 residues. DNA of the CDR3: TGTGCCAGCAGCTTACTTAGCGGGGGGGCCAGGGAGACCCAGTACTTC. Protein: CASSLLSGGARETQYF.

A word on this clone: Other DNA sequences of this sample code for an identical CDR3. The chain uses TRBV6-5 and TRBJ1-2; tentatively, D is TRBD1 (5 bases). Germline V gene sequence: CDR1 MNHEY, CDR2 SVGAGI. The length of the CDR3 is 13 residues. V was trimmed by 6 bases and J by 4 bases, leaving 12 bases between them. The CDR3 sequence is CASSPTGTYGYTF. Written as DNA, the CDR3 is TGTGCCAGCAGCCCAACGGGGACCTATGGCTACACCTTC.

The J gene is TRBJ2-1, the V gene TRBV4-1, with 8 bases lining up with TRBD2. CDR3 length: 16 amino acids. Germline CDR1 reads MGHRA; CDR2 reads YSYEKL. V was clipped by 3 bases and J by 6 bases; unmatched bases: 10. CDR3 loop: CASSHAGTREINEQFF. Written as DNA, the CDR3 is TGCGCCAGCAGCCATGCCGGGACTAGAGAAATCAATGAGCAGTTCTTC.

A single count supports this clone. The chain couples TRBV18 to TRBJ1-5; unclear D gene. Trimming cost V 4 bases and J 0 bases, with 7 bases left between them. Per germline, CDR1 KGHSH and CDR2 LQKENI. The CDR3 loop spans 14 amino acids. Here the CDR3 DNA reads TGTGCCAGCTCACAACAGAATAGCAATCAGCCCCAGCATTTT. This encodes CASSQQNSNQPQHF.

V gene TRBV7-6 combines with J gene TRBJ2-5; D is perhaps TRBD2 (6 bases). From germline, CDR1 is SGHVS and CDR2 FNYEAQ. The CDR3 sequence is 14 residues long. V lost 1 base and J 4 bases, leaving 10 bases between the germline ends. The CDR3 nucleotides are TGTGCCAGCAGCTTAGTTGTAGCGGTAGAGACCCAGTACTTC. This sequence encodes CASSLVVAVETQYF.

The chain has TRBV30 and TRBJ1-1; D ambiguous. The CDR3 has 12 amino acids. V gave up 2 bases and J gave up 0 bases, with 4 bases separating them. Germline V CDR1 and CDR2: GTSNPN, SVGIG (reference sequence). CDR3 nucleotides: TGTGCCTGGAGTTCGATGAACACTGAAGCTTTCTTT. It is translated as CAWSSMNTEAFF.

This clone turned up a few times. The V and J genes are TRBV7-6 and TRBJ1-4; D unclear. CDR3 length: 15 residues. The V gene lost 0 bases and the J gene lost 7 bases, with 12 bases spanning the gap. The germline CDR1 and CDR2 sequences are SGHVS and FNYEAQ. The CDR3 DNA sequence: TGTGCCAGCAGCTTAGCGGGGAGTAGGGTTGAAAAACTGTTTTTT. Translated: CASSLAGSRVEKLFF.

The chain combines TRBV19 with TRBJ2-3, with D possibly matching TRBD1 (5 bases). Between the trimmed V and J ends, which lost 6 bases and 2 bases, there was a span of 27 bases. CDR1 is LNHDA, CDR2 SQIVND, per germline (reference sequence). CDR3 length: 19 amino acids. CDR3 nucleotide sequence: TGTGCCAGTAGATCAATAGGGCAGGGTAGAAGCTCGGACACAGATACGCAGTATTTT. Its translation is CASRSIGQGRSSDTDTQYF. Combining the CDR3 with reference TRBV19 and TRBJ2-3 gives the whole variable domain DGGITQSPKYLFRKEGQNVTLSCEQNLNHDAMYWYRQDPGQGLRLIYYSQIVNDFQKGDIAEGYSVSREKKESFPLTVTSAQKNPTAFYLCASRSIGQGRSSDTDTQYFGPGTRLTVL.

V usage is TRBV10-3 and J usage is TRBJ1-5, with D possibly matching TRBD1 (6 bases). CDR3 length equals 13 residues. The V end was cut by 6 bases, the J end by 4 bases, with 10 bases between. Germline V lookup: CDR1 ENHRY, CDR2 SYGVKD. The CDR3 loop reads CAISGTSNQPQHF. CDR3 bases: TGTGCCATCAGCGGGACATCAAATCAGCCCCAGCATTTT.

The chain couples TRBV19 to TRBJ2-7; TRBD2 might be the D (6 bases). The CDR3 sequence is 16 residues long. CDR1 and CDR2 from the germline V gene are LNHDA and SQIVND (reference sequence). V lost 6 bases and J lost 0, with 18 bases in between. The CDR3 spells CASREGSDRSSYEQYF. The CDR3 DNA sequence: TGTGCCAGTAGGGAGGGGTCGGACCGGAGCTCCTACGAGCAGTACTTC.

V and J are TRBV29-1 and TRBJ2-3, with 7 bases fitting TRBD1. CDR3 length: 12 amino acids. V gave up 6 bases and J gave up 3 bases; unmatched junction bases: 3. The germline gives CDR1 SQVTM, CDR2 ANQGSEA. CDR3 region: CSVRQGTDTQYF. As DNA, the CDR3 is TGCAGCGTCCGACAGGGAACAGATACGCAGTATTTT.